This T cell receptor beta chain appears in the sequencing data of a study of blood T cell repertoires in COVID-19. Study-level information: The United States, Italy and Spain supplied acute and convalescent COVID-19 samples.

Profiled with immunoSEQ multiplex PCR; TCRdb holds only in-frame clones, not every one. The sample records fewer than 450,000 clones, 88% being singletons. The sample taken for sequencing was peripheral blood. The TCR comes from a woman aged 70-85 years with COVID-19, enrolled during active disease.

The CDR3 is CASSYSIWDRPYEQYF. The DNA of the CDR3 is TGTGCCAGCAGTTACTCGATTTGGGACAGACCCTACGAGCAGTACTTC. V usage is TRBV6-2 or TRBV6-3 and J usage is TRBJ2-7, with 7 bases lining up with TRBD1. Per germline, CDR1 MNHEY and CDR2 SVGEGT. Trimming at V came to 0 bases and at J to 2 bases, leaving 7 bases not matched to a gene. The length of the CDR3 is 16 residues.